This T cell receptor beta chain was documented in a study of blood T cell repertoires in COVID-19. Produced via immunoSEQ multiplex PCR; TCRdb's table is partial and in-frame only. This sample carries more than 200,000 clones, about 86% of them seen once, and the ten largest clones take approximately 4.4%. Germline V gene lookup returns CDR1 SGHTS and CDR2 YDEGEE. The CDR3 is 14 amino acids. V shed 0 bases and J shed 6 bases, with 13 bases lying between them. The TCR comes from a man aged 50 or older with active or convalescent COVID-19. The specimen sequenced was peripheral blood. The chain uses TRBV5-8 and TRBJ2-7; D is possibly TRBD2 (5 bases). CDR3 loop: CASSLAGYEGEQYF. The CDR3 DNA reads TGTGCCAGCAGCTTGGCGGGGTATGAGGGCGAGCAGTACTTC.